This entry lists 21 T cell receptor beta chains sequenced from one sample in a study of blood T cells in healthy people across ages. Alongside a J-beta primer mix, a sample-barcoded 5' primer served in a second PCR lasting about 6 to 11 cycles. TCRdb reprocessed the 5' RACE reads with MiXCR, giving one entry per CDR3 protein. The data show some 940,000 distinct CDR3 sequences, 25% to 30% seen once. These sequences were also reported in another study, on T cells of mothers and their children.

The sequenced material came from blood. The receptors here all came from a woman between 40 and 55 years old in good health.

This chain connects TRBV20-1 to TRBJ2-2; 7 nucleotides agree with TRBD2. Trimming cost V 7 bases and J 3 bases; bases outside gene matches: 8. CDR1 and CDR2 from the germline V gene are DFQATT and SNEGSKA (reference sequence). The CDR3 runs 14 residues. The CDR3 sequence is CSGRLGGYTGELFF. CDR3 nucleotide sequence: TGCAGTGGCCGGCTGGGGGGGTACACCGGGGAGCTGTTTTTT.

V and J are TRBV7-2 and TRBJ2-5, with 10 bases that match TRBD1. Trimming at V came to 5 bases and at J to 5 bases, leaving 14 bases not matched to a gene. The germline V gene has CDR1 SGHTA and CDR2 FQGNSA. The CDR3 consists of 17 residues. CDR3 sequence (DNA): TGTGCCAGCAGCCTAGACAGGGGGCCTGGCGTTGGCGAGACCCAGTACTTC. Amino acid sequence: CASSLDRGPGVGETQYF.

This clonotype was recorded a few times. This chain connects TRBV5-5 to TRBJ2-7; possible D gene TRBD1, 6 bases. This CDR3 spans 14 amino acids. The V and J ends lost 0 bases and 6 bases respectively, with 13 bases between them. Germline lookup yields CDR1 SGHKS and CDR2 YYEKEE (reference sequence). The chain's CDR3 is CASSLGWQGSEQYF. The DNA for the CDR3 is TGTGCCAGCAGCTTGGGCTGGCAGGGGTCCGAGCAGTACTTC.

The V gene is TRBV5-1, the J gene TRBJ1-4, with unresolved D. The CDR3 loop spans 16 amino acids. Germline V gene data show CDR1 as SGHRS and CDR2 as YFSETQ. The V gene lost 1 base and the J gene lost 0 bases, with 10 bases spanning the gap. The CDR3 DNA reads as TGCGCCAGCAGCTTGAGAGGAACTTCAACTAATGAAAAACTGTTTTTT. Its protein is CASSLRGTSTNEKLFF.

The sample holds one count of this clonotype. Given a much more abundant clone one base away, this may be a read error. The chain couples TRBV6-6 to TRBJ2-5; 7 bases agree with TRBD1. CDR3 size: 15 residues. CDR1 and CDR2 from the germline V gene are MNHNY and SVGAGI (reference sequence). Trimming removed 10 bases from V and 2 bases from J; junction bases left unmatched: 13. The CDR3 loop reads CANRSRDSKQETQYF. The CDR3 DNA sequence: TGTGCCAACAGGAGCCGGGACAGTAAACAAGAGACCCAGTACTTC.

At least ten counts were recorded for this clonotype. The V call is TRBV5-5, the J call TRBJ2-2; no definite D call. The germline CDR1 and CDR2 sequences are SGHKS and YYEKEE (reference sequence). The CDR3 is 15 residues long. The germline V and J ends were trimmed by 2 bases and 6 bases, with 14 bases remaining between them. CDR3 in DNA: TGTGCCAGCAGCTTCTCATCCTACCGCCCCGGGGAGCTGTTTTTT. It encodes CASSFSSYRPGELFF.

This clonotype was recorded a few times. DNA of the CDR3: TGCAGCGTTGGCAGCTCGACAGGACGGGCTGAAGCTTTCTTT. It is translated as CSVGSSTGRAEAFF. The chain links TRBV29-1 to TRBJ1-1; a weak D match, TRBD1 (6 bases). Germline V gene lookup returns CDR1 SQVTM and CDR2 ANQGSEA. V lost 4 bases and J 6 bases, leaving 18 bases between the germline ends. The CDR3 has 14 residues. The entire variable domain, with the rest obtained from reference TRBV29-1 and TRBJ1-1, is as follows: SAVISQKPSRDICQRGTSLTIQCQVDSQVTMMFWYRQQPGQSLTLIATANQGSEATYESGFVIDKFPISRPNLTFSTLTVSNMSPEDSSIYLCSVGSSTGRAEAFFGQGTRLTVV.

On this clonotype: Relative to the germline gene, one junction end is altered; a read error may explain this. The chain joins TRBV20-1 to TRBJ1-4; 7 bases agree with TRBD1. CDR1 is DFQATT and CDR2 is SNEGSKA in the germline V gene (reference sequence). This CDR3 comprises 14 residues. The CDR3 DNA follows: TGCAGTGCTAGAGATCAGGGGGTTTGGGAAAAACGGTTTTTT. It translates to CSARDQGVWEKRFF.

This clonotype was counted a few times. The gene calls are TRBV15 and TRBJ2-1; D may be TRBD2 (7 bases). V was pared by 4 bases and J by 0 bases, with 10 bases between. The CDR3 extends over 15 amino acids. Germline-derived CDR1 and CDR2 are LNHNV and YYDKDF (reference sequence). In DNA, the CDR3 is TGTGCCACCAGCAAAGGGGGGGCCTCCTACAATGAGCAGTTCTTC. It specifies CATSKGGASYNEQFF.

V and J are TRBV20-1 and TRBJ2-3; 9 bases map to TRBD2. Germline V gene sequence: CDR1 DFQATT, CDR2 SNEGSKA (reference sequence). The CDR3 extends over 15 amino acids. The trim removed 1 base at V and 4 bases at J, leaving 6 bases unmatched. CDR3: CSARGGRGGADTQYF. The DNA of the CDR3 is TGCAGTGCTAGAGGCGGGCGGGGGGGCGCAGATACGCAGTATTTT.

This clonotype was counted between two and nine times. The rearrangement joins TRBV9 to TRBJ2-5, with unresolved D. The germline V gene encodes CDR1 SGDLS and CDR2 YYNGEE. V lost 0 bases, J lost 13 bases, and 10 bases lay in between. The CDR3 is made up of 11 amino acids. The CDR3 region is CASSVAGLGYF. In nucleotides, the CDR3 is TGTGCCAGCAGCGTAGCAGGATTAGGGTACTTC.

There are a few counts of this clonotype. The chain combines TRBV9 with TRBJ2-2; tentatively, D is TRBD2 (7 bases). CDR3 length equals 16 residues. Trimming cost V 2 bases and J 6 bases, with 17 bases left between them. Per germline, CDR1 SGDLS and CDR2 YYNGEE. The CDR3 reads CASSVGGGGLAGELFF. The CDR3 bases are TGTGCCAGCAGCGTTGGAGGGGGGGGCCTCGCCGGGGAGCTGTTTTTT. The whole variable domain, filled in from reference TRBV9 and TRBJ2-2, reads DSGVTQTPKHLITATGQRVTLRCSPRSGDLSVYWYQQSLDQGLQFLIQYYNGEERAKGNILERFSAQQFPDLHSELNLSSLELGDSALYFCASSVGGGGLAGELFFGEGSRLTVL.

This clonotype was seen at least ten times. The chain employs TRBV7-2 and TRBJ2-7; TRBD2 aligns across 14 bases. Germline CDR1 reads SGHTA; CDR2 reads FQGNSA. J was trimmed by 6 bases and V by 1 base; bases with no gene match: 5. This CDR3 contains 16 residues. The CDR3 DNA is TGTGCCAGCAGCTTAGAGGCGACTAGCGGGGGGGTCGAGCAGTACTTC. Translating it yields CASSLEATSGGVEQYF. Filled out from reference TRBV7-2 and TRBJ2-7, the complete variable domain reads GAGVSQSPSNKVTEKGKDVELRCDPISGHTALYWYRQSLGQGLEFLIYFQGNSAPDKSGLPSDRFSAERTGGSVSTLTIQRTQQEDSAVYLCASSLEATSGGVEQYFGPGTRLTVT.

About this clonotype: A much more abundant neighbour one base away suggests this may be a read error. This rearrangement joins TRBV7-6 to TRBJ2-1; tentative D call: TRBD1 (6 bases). V lost 1 base and J lost 8, with 12 bases in between. There are 14 residues in the CDR3. Germline assignment: CDR1 SGHVS and CDR2 FNYEAQ. The CDR3 region is CASSLGDTLDEQFF. CDR3 coding DNA: TGTGCCAGCAGCTTAGGGGACACGCTTGATGAGCAGTTCTTC.

Many counts were recorded for this clonotype. The chain joins TRBV4-3 to TRBJ2-6, with a weak D call TRBD1 (7 bases). This CDR3 is 19 amino acids long. CDR1 is LGHNA and CDR2 is YSLEER in the germline V gene. Trimming stripped 0 bases from V and 0 bases from J, with 15 bases between. The CDR3 region has the DNA TGCGCCAGCAGCCAAGATAGGGGGGACAGAAACTCTGGGGCCAACGTCCTGACTTTC. Translation gives CASSQDRGDRNSGANVLTF.

About this clonotype: A much larger clone is a single base away; this may be a read error. The chain carries TRBV5-1 and TRBJ2-3; D unclear. The CDR3 is 15 amino acids. The germline gives CDR1 SGHRS, CDR2 YFSETQ. The DNA of the CDR3 is TGCGCCAGCAGCTTGGAGTCAGGTCCCACAGATACGCTGTATTTT. This translates into CASSLESGPTDTLYF.

With respect to this clonotype: Possible read error: a much larger clone is one base away. The J gene is TRBJ1-2, the V gene TRBV7-2, with D perhaps TRBD1 (5 bases). Germline values: CDR1 SGHTA, CDR2 FQGNSA. This CDR3 spans 14 amino acids. CDR3 sequence (DNA): TGTGCCAGCAGCTTAGAAGGCAGGGCCTATGGCCACACCTTC. As protein: CASSLEGRAYGHTF.

V usage is TRBV7-2 and J usage is TRBJ1-2; 7 bases line up with TRBD1. Germline lookup yields CDR1 SGHTA and CDR2 FQGNSA. The CDR3 totals 13 residues. V was pared by 5 bases and J by 8 bases, with 8 bases of the junction left unmatched. CDR3 protein: CASSTRQGWGYTF. In nucleotides, the CDR3 is TGTGCCAGCAGCACCCGACAGGGCTGGGGCTACACCTTC. The whole variable domain, filled in from reference TRBV7-2 and TRBJ1-2, reads GAGVSQSPSNKVTEKGKDVELRCDPISGHTALYWYRQSLGQGLEFLIYFQGNSAPDKSGLPSDRFSAERTGGSVSTLTIQRTQQEDSAVYLCASSTRQGWGYTFGSGTRLTVV.

This clonotype has more than one count but fewer than ten. The genes are TRBV5-1 and TRBJ2-3; 9 nucleotides align to TRBD2. V dropped 1 base and J dropped 1; count of bases not matched to a gene: 7. This CDR3 has 17 residues. Germline CDR1 reads SGHRS; CDR2 reads YFSETQ. The CDR3 sequence: CASSLKASGAGTDTQYF. Written as DNA, the CDR3 is TGCGCCAGCAGCTTGAAAGCTAGCGGGGCTGGCACAGATACGCAGTATTTT.

A word on this clonotype: At one boundary the junction diverges from the germline segment, which might be a read error. This chain joins TRBV7-9 and TRBJ2-5, with D unclear. The CDR3 is made up of 13 amino acids. Germline V gene sequence: CDR1 SEHNR, CDR2 FQNEAQ (reference sequence). The CDR3 sequence is CVSSFVLIETQYF. In nucleotides, the CDR3 is TGTGTCAGCAGCTTCGTCCTAATCGAGACCCAGTACTTC.

The chain combines TRBV18 with TRBJ1-1; perhaps TRBD1 as D (5 bases). The CDR3 has 15 amino acids. Germline V CDR1 and CDR2: KGHSH, LQKENI. Trimming removed 3 bases from V and 1 base from J, with 12 bases in between. In DNA, the CDR3 is TGTGCCAGCTCACCCGACCTGACAGCGAACACTGAAGCTTTCTTT. Encoded protein: CASSPDLTANTEAFF.